This TCR beta chain appears in the sequencing data of a study of cytomegalovirus exposure and HLA in healthy donors. Study context: Among about 400 genotyped donors, around 80% fell in the Caucasian-associated ancestry cluster.

V was pared by 9 bases and J by 5 bases, with 6 bases of the junction left unmatched. Germline V gene data show CDR1 as LNHDA and CDR2 as SQIVND (reference sequence). There are 13 residues in the CDR3. Study-level results: Because they were indistinguishable, some V segments, including TRBV6-2 and TRBV6-3, were excluded. Follow-up analysis later connected one missense variant in DCLRE1C with trimming of TCR beta V- and J-genes.

On this clone itself: Its antigen is as yet unknown.

The PCR had 60 Vbeta and 13 Jbeta primers. Libraries were prepared by immunoSEQ multiplex PCR; TCRdb keeps only in-frame clonotypes and omits some of them. The sample consists of approximately 190,000 clones, roughly four fifths of them appearing once. The TCR sequence derives from a woman aged 18-29 years in good health and CMV-seropositive. Sequences were obtained from PBMCs. The gene calls are TRBV19 and TRBJ2-5; 10 bases match TRBD1. The CDR3 reads CASRDRGRETQYF. The CDR3 DNA is TGTGCCAGCAGGGACAGGGGACGGGAGACCCAGTACTTC.